The subject of this entry is one T cell receptor beta chain. This entry is derived from a study of blood T cell repertoires in COVID-19. The J segment lost 5 bases and the V segment lost 6 bases, leaving 4 bases of the junction unmatched. The CDR3 consists of 14 residues. Germline V lookup: CDR1 LNHDA, CDR2 SQIVND (reference sequence). In the source study's methods: Reference gene primer amplification yielded estimated nucleated cell counts. TCRdb keeps only in-frame clones here, not all; method: immunoSEQ multiplex PCR. That table supplies the V and J calls and clone size; D and trimming were determined from the DNA. There are about 43,000 clones in the sample; 87% occur only once, and 8% to 10% lies in the top ten.

Sequenced sample: peripheral blood. This TCR derives from a woman of 80 years or more with active COVID-19. The chain links TRBV19 to TRBJ2-4; TRBD1 aligns across 10 bases. The DNA of the CDR3 is TGTGCCAGTAGCTCTGGGACAGGGGAAAACATTCAGTACTTC. Its protein is CASSSGTGENIQYF.